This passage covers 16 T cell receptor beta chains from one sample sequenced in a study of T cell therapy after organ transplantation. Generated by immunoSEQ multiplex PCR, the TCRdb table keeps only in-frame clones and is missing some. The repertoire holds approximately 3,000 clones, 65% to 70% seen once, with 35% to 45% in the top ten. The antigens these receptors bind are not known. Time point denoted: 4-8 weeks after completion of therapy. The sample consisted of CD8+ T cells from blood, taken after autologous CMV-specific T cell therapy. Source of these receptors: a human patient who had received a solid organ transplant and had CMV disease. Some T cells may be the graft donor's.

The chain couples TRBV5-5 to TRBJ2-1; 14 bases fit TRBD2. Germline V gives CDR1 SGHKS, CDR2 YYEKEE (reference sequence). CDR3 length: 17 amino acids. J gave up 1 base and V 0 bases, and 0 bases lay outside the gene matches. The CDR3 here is CASSLGLAGGSYNEQFF. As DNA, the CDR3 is TGTGCCAGCAGCTTGGGACTAGCGGGAGGGTCCTACAATGAGCAGTTCTTC.

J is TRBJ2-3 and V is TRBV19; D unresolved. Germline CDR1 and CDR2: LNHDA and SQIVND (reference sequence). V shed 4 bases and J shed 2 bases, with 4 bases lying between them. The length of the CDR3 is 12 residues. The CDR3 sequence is CASSTLTDTQYF. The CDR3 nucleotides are TGTGCCAGTAGTACCCTCACAGATACGCAGTATTTT.

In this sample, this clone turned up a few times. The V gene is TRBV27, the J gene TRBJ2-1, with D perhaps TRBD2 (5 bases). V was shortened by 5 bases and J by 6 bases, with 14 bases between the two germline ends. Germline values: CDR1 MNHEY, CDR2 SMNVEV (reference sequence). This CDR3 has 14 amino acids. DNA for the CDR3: TGTGCCAGCAGTGGACTCCCGAGCCCCAATGAGCAGTTCTTC. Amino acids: CASSGLPSPNEQFF.

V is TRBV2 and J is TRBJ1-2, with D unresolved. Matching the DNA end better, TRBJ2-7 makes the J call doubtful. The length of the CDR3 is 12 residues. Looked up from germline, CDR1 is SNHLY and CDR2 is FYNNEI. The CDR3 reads CASSYRDYEQYF. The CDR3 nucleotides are TGTGCCAGCAGTTATAGGGACTACGAGCAGTACTTC.

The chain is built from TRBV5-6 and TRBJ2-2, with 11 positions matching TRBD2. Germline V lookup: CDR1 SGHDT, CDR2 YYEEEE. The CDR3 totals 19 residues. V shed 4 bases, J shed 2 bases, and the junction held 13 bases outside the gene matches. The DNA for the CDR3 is TGTGCCAGCAGCCCGGACGTTGGGACTAGCGGAACTAACACCGGGGAGCTGTTTTTT. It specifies CASSPDVGTSGTNTGELFF.

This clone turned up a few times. The CDR3 protein is CASSSVQSGTQYF. CDR3 bases: TGTGCCAGCAGCTCCGTACAATCGGGGACCCAGTACTTC. This chain links TRBV7-8 with TRBJ2-5; D ambiguous. Germline-derived CDR1 and CDR2 are SGHVS and FQNEAQ. This CDR3 region has 13 residues. The V end was cut by 4 bases, the J end by 7 bases, with 13 bases between.

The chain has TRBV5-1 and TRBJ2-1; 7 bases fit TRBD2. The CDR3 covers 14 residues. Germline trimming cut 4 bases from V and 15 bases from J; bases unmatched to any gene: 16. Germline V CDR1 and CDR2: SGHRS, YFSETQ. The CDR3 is CASSPASGGRARFF. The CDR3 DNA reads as TGCGCCAGCAGCCCAGCGAGCGGTGGGAGGGCGCGGTTCTTC.

The CDR3 DNA is TGTGCCACCAGCAGAGATCTCGGCACATCAAATACGCAGTATTTT. Translating gives CATSRDLGTSNTQYF. V usage is TRBV15 and J usage is TRBJ2-3; D not certain. The CDR3 spans 15 residues. V was clipped by 0 bases and J by 7 bases, with 14 bases between them. CDR1 and CDR2 from the germline V gene are LNHNV and YYDKDF (reference sequence).

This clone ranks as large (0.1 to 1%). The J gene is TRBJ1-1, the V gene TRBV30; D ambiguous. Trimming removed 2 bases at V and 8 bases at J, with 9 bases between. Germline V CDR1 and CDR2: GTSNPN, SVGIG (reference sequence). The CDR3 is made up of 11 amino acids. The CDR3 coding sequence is TGTGCCTGGAGTCCCAACTTAGAAGCTTTCTTT. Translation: CAWSPNLEAFF.

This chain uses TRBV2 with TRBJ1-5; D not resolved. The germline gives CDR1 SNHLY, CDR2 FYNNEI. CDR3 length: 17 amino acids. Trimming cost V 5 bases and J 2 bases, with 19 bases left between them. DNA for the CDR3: TGTGCCAGCAGTAGCTATGAGCTTACTGCGGGCAATCAGCCCCAGCATTTT. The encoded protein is CASSSYELTAGNQPQHF.

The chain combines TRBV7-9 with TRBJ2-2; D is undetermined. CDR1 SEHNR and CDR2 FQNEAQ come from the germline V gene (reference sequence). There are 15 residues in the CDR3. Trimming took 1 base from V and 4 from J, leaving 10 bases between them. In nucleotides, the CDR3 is TGTGCCAGCAGCTTAGAGATACAGCGCACCGGGGAGCTGTTTTTT. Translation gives CASSLEIQRTGELFF.

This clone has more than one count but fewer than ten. As DNA, the CDR3 is TGTGCCAGTAGGACGGAGAACACTGAAGCTTTCTTT. This gives the protein CASRTENTEAFF. The V call is TRBV19, the J call TRBJ1-1; D gene uncertain. Trimming shortened V by 6 bases and J by 1 base, and 6 bases separated the two germline ends. This CDR3 comprises 12 residues. CDR1 LNHDA and CDR2 SQIVND come from the germline V gene (reference sequence).

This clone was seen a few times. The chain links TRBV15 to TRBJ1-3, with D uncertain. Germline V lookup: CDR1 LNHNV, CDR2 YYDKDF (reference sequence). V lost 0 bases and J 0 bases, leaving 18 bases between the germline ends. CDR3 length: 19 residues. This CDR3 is CATSRDRPLLSSSGNTIYF. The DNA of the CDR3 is TGTGCCACCAGCAGAGATCGGCCCCTGTTGTCAAGCTCTGGAAACACCATATATTTT.

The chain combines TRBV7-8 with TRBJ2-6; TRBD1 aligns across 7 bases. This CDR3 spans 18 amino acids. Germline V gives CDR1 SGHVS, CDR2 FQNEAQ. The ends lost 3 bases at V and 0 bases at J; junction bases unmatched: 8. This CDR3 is CASSFLDRSFSGANVLTF. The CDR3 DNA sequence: TGTGCCAGCAGCTTTTTGGACAGGTCCTTCTCTGGGGCCAACGTCCTGACTTTC.

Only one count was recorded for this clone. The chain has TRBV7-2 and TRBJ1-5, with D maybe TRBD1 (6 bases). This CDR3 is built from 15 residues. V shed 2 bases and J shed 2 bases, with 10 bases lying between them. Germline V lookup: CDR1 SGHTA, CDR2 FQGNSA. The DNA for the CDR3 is TGTGCCAGCAGCTTATGGGGGGCGGGCAATCAGCCCCAGCATTTT. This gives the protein CASSLWGAGNQPQHF.

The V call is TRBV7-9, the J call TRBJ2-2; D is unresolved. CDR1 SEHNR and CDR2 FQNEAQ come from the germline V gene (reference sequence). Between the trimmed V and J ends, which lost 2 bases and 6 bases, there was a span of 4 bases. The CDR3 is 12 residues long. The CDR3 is CASSLYPGELFF. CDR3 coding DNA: TGTGCCAGCAGCTTATATCCCGGGGAGCTGTTTTTT.